This T cell receptor beta chain was sequenced in a study of T cell changes during pregnancy in multiple sclerosis. Method: immunoSEQ multiplex PCR; TCRdb's copy keeps in-frame clones and lacks some. In the table there are about 24,000 clones, 86% of which are singletons. This CDR3 comprises 13 residues. Germline assignment: CDR1 MNHEY and CDR2 SVGAGI. The V end was cut by 6 bases, the J end by 5 bases, with 13 bases between. This clonotype originated in a female donor in good health, enrolled as a control in a pregnancy study. The chain couples TRBV6-5 to TRBJ2-5; possibly TRBD2 for D (6 bases). The sample was CD8+ T cells from peripheral blood mononuclear cells, taken in the first trimester of pregnancy. The CDR3 protein is CASRAGSGETQYF. CDR3 bases: TGTGCCAGCAGGGCGGGATCGGGGGAGACCCAGTACTTC.